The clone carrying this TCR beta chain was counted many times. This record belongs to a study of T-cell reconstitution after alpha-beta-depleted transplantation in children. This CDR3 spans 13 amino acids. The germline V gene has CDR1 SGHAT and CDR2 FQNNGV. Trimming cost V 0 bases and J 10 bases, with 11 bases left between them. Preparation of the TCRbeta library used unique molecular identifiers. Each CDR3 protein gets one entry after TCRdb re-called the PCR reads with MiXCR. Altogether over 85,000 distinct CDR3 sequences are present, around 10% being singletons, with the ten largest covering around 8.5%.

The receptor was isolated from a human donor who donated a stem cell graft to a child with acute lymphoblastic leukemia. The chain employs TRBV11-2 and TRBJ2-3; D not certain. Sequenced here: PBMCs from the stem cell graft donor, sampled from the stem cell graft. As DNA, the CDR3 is TGTGCCAGCAGCTTAGAGGTTAGGAAGGCGCAGTATTTT. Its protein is CASSLEVRKAQYF.